This TCR beta chain was found in a study of T cell repertoires in cytomegalovirus infection. TCRdb re-derived calls from the reads in MiXCR, one entry per CDR3 protein. The table lists approximately 910,000 distinct CDR3 sequences, around 32% of them singletons. This clonotype was found many times. Antigen specificity is unknown. Germline assignment: CDR1 SGHVS and CDR2 FQNEAQ. This CDR3 is 19 amino acids long. Trimming cost V 2 bases and J 0 bases, with 20 bases left between them. The sequenced sample was cultured CD8+ T cells from PBMCs, obtained from culture after CMV antigen stimulation. The sequence came from a human donor in good health (CMV status not recorded). Some clones in this sample may be carry-over from other donors' samples. The gene calls are TRBV7-8 and TRBJ1-5; a weak D match, TRBD1 (5 bases). CDR3 in amino acids: CASSLSLPFDRASNQPQHF. In DNA form, the CDR3 reads TGTGCCAGCAGCTTATCCCTCCCTTTTGACAGAGCTAGCAATCAGCCCCAGCATTTT.